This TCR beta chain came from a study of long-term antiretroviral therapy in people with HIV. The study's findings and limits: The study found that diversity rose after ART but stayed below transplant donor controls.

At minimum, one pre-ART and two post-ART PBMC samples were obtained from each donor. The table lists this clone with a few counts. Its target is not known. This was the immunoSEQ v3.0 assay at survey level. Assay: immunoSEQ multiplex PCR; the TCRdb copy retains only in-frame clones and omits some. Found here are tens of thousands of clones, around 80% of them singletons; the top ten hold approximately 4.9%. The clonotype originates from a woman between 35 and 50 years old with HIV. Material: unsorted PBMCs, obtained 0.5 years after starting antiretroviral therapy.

CDR3 residues: CASSPPANYGYTF. In DNA form, the CDR3 reads TGTGCCAGCTCACCACCAGCTAACTATGGCTACACCTTC. The genes are TRBV18 and TRBJ1-2; D ambiguous. V was pared by 0 bases and J by 0 bases, with 2 bases between. CDR1 and CDR2 from the germline V gene are KGHSH and LQKENI. The CDR3 is 13 amino acids.